These T cell receptor beta chains were read from a single sample in a study of shared clonotypes between healthy human individuals. This table comes from immunoSEQ multiplex PCR, and its TCRdb copy is limited to in-frame clones, with some not included. Seen here are under 600,000 clones, nearly 80% observed once, and the top ten hold around 12%. Sequenced material: PBMCs. All receptors come from a woman aged 40 to 50 in good health. Some clones in this sample may be carry-over from other donors' samples. The CDR3 runs from the conserved cysteine through the conserved F or W. The D gene is left open where the match is weak. A clone size is listed for some rows: how often the clone was seen (once, few, many), or a class if it is expanded.

v_call	clone_size	d_call	j_call	cdr3_nt	cdr3_aa
TRBV5-4	.	.	TRBJ1-1	TGTGCCAGCAGTTCTAACTCTCTCGGGGGAGTAGCTTTCTTT	CASSSNSLGGVAFF
TRBV6-6	.	TRBD2	TRBJ2-1	TGTGCCAGCAGTCAGAGACTAGCGGGAGGTGGTAATGAGCAGTTCTTC	CASSQRLAGGGNEQFF
TRBV5-8	once	.	TRBJ2-3	TGTGCCAGCAGCTTGGCCGGGTTGGATACGCAGTATTTT	CASSLAGLDTQYF
TRBV2	.	TRBD1	TRBJ2-5	TGTGCCAGCAGTCCTACAGGGGTGGTAGAGACCCAGTACTTC	CASSPTGVVETQYF
TRBV10-3	.	.	TRBJ1-2	TGTGCCATCAGTGAGGACGAAGCTAACTATGGCTACACCTTC	CAISEDEANYGYTF
TRBV29-1	.	.	TRBJ2-7	TGCAGCGTTGAAAGTCGGACATCCTACGAGCAGTACTTC	CSVESRTSYEQYF
TRBV28	.	.	TRBJ1-1	TGTGCCAGCAGTTTAGGGACCGCTGAAGCTTTCTTT	CASSLGTAEAFF
TRBV2	.	TRBD1	TRBJ2-1	TGTGCCAGCAGTCGGGACAGGGGGCTAGAGAATGAGCAGTTCTTC	CASSRDRGLENEQFF
TRBV7-8	.	.	TRBJ1-5	TGTGCCAGCAGCTTAAGGACCTCCGCGGATAGGCAGCCCCAGCATTTT	CASSLRTSADRQPQHF
TRBV30	.	TRBD1	TRBJ2-7	TGTGCCTGGAGTTCCTATTCCATCGGACAGGGCCCCTACGAGCAGTACTTC	CAWSSYSIGQGPYEQYF
TRBV12-1	.	.	TRBJ1-2	TGTGCCAGCCTCGCCTGGGGCAGGGGGCTCCGCGACTATGGCTACACCTTC	CASLAWGRGLRDYGYTF
TRBV30	few	.	TRBJ1-1	TGTGCCTGGAGTGACGCATATCCTCCGAACACTGAAGCTTTCTTT	CAWSDAYPPNTEAFF
TRBV5-4	.	.	TRBJ1-1	TGTGCCAGCAGGGTCGGTAGGGGCGCCACTGAAGCTTTCTTT	CASRVGRGATEAFF
TRBV6-6	once	TRBD1	TRBJ1-1	TGTGCCAGCAGTCCCGAGGACAGGGGCCCTGAAGCTTTCTTT	CASSPEDRGPEAFF
TRBV2	.	TRBD2	TRBJ2-1	TGTGCCAGCAGGGCGACTAGCGGGAGCTCCTACAATGAGCAGTTCTTC	CASRATSGSSYNEQFF
TRBV5-4	few	.	TRBJ2-3	TGTGCCAGCCGGGCTAGCGGCACAGATACGCAGTATTTT	CASRASGTDTQYF
TRBV28	.	.	TRBJ2-3	TGTGCCAGCAGTTTACGGACAGATACGCAGTATTTT	CASSLRTDTQYF
TRBV15	.	TRBD2	TRBJ2-7	TGTGCCACCAGCACGGGACTAGCGCGGAGCTCCTACGAGCAGTACTTC	CATSTGLARSSYEQYF
TRBV28	.	TRBD1	TRBJ1-3	TGTGCCAGCAGTCCTCTTGGACAGGGGGGGACCAGAGACACCATATATTTT	CASSPLGQGGTRDTIYF
TRBV28	.	.	TRBJ2-7	TGTGCCAGCATCGGAAGGAGGTACTCCTACGAGCAGTACTTC	CASIGRRYSYEQYF
TRBV7-2	.	TRBD2	TRBJ2-1	TGTGCCAGCAGCGCCCCGGGACTAGCGGCTTACAATGAGCAGTTCTTC	CASSAPGLAAYNEQFF
TRBV5-1	.	.	TRBJ1-1	TGCGCCAGCAGCTCAGCCCCGATGTTAAGTGAAGCTTTCTTT	CASSSAPMLSEAFF